Listed below are T cell receptor beta chains from one sample, sequenced in a study of blood T cell repertoires in COVID-19. TCRdb's table, derived via immunoSEQ multiplex PCR, lists solely in-frame clones and lacks some. The sample contains around 250,000 clones, roughly 89% of which appear only once. Input material: peripheral blood. All receptors come from a woman aged 40 to 50 who had recovered from COVID-19. The CDR3 runs from the conserved cysteine through the conserved F or W. A D gene is named only where the DNA matches it firmly. Clone size is shown for a subset of rows, as once, few, many or a class of expanded clone.

NA	TRBJ1-5	TRBD1	TRBV28	CANGQGQQPQHF	TGTGCCAACGGACAGGGGCAGCAGCCCCAGCATTTT
once	TRBJ1-4	NA	TRBV4-1	CASSQVGARRSNEKLFF	TGCGCCAGCAGCCAAGTGGGTGCTCGACGGAGTAATGAAAAACTGTTTTTT
NA	TRBJ1-2	NA	TRBV5-1	CASSADGLNYGYTF	TGCGCCAGCAGCGCGGACGGACTTAACTATGGCTACACCTTC
few	TRBJ1-1	NA	TRBV5-1	CASREDTEAFF	TGCGCCAGCCGGGAGGACACTGAAGCTTTCTTT
NA	TRBJ2-1	NA	TRBV2	CASSSRNYNEQFF	TGTGCCAGCAGTTCCAGGAATTACAATGAGCAGTTCTTC
NA	TRBJ2-1	TRBD2	TRBV6-5	CASSTGLAGGEQFF	TGTGCCAGCAGTACCGGACTAGCGGGCGGGGAGCAGTTCTTC
NA	TRBJ2-7	TRBD1	TRBV28	CASSDRPWDRNPYEQYF	TGTGCCAGCAGTGATCGGCCCTGGGACAGAAATCCCTACGAGCAGTACTTC
NA	TRBJ1-2	TRBD1	TRBV11-3	CASSNPTGTSGYTF	TGTGCCAGCAGCAACCCGACAGGGACCAGTGGCTACACCTTC
NA	TRBJ1-5	NA	TRBV19	CATTAYSNQPQHF	TGTGCCACGACAGCTTATAGCAATCAGCCCCAGCATTTT
NA	TRBJ1-2	NA	TRBV27	CASSLSWGGTGVVGYGYTF	TGTGCCAGCAGTTTATCGTGGGGTGGAACGGGAGTCGTTGGCTATGGCTACACCTTC
NA	TRBJ1-4	NA	TRBV15	CATSRDGGRNNEKLFF	TGTGCCACCAGCAGAGATGGGGGCCGAAACAATGAAAAACTGTTTTTT
NA	TRBJ2-1	NA	TRBV20-1	CSRAGGNSAFF	TGCAGTAGGGCAGGGGGGAACTCCGCGTTCTTC
once	TRBJ1-1	NA	TRBV7-2	CASSLASTGYTEAFF	TGTGCCAGCAGCTTAGCCTCAACCGGTTACACTGAAGCTTTCTTT
few	TRBJ1-5	NA	TRBV6-6	CASRRAGEVSNQPQHF	TGTGCCAGCAGGCGGGCCGGGGAAGTTAGCAATCAGCCCCAGCATTTT
NA	TRBJ1-1	TRBD1	TRBV9	CASSRPGTGGGRTEAFF	TGTGCCAGCAGTAGGCCGGGGACAGGGGGCGGTAGGACTGAAGCTTTCTTT
once	TRBJ2-3	NA	TRBV11-2	CASSLDTRGSQYF	TGTGCCAGCAGCTTAGATACCCGGGGGTCGCAGTATTTT
few	TRBJ2-1	TRBD2	TRBV30	CAWSGHRTSSYNEQFF	TGTGCCTGGAGTGGACACCGGACTAGCTCCTACAATGAGCAGTTCTTC
NA	TRBJ1-3	NA	TRBV28	CASSSGITIYF	TGTGCCAGCAGTTCCGGGATAACCATATATTTT
few	TRBJ1-3	TRBD1	TRBV9	CASSVGTGGNTIYF	TGTGCCAGCAGCGTAGGGACAGGTGGAAACACCATATATTTT
NA	TRBJ1-2	NA	TRBV2	CASSGQLDYGYTF	TGTGCCAGCAGCGGACAGCTGGACTATGGCTACACCTTC
NA	TRBJ1-6	TRBD1	TRBV5-6	CASSKTGGDSPLHF	TGTGCCAGCAGCAAAACAGGGGGCGATTCACCCCTCCACTTT
NA	TRBJ2-7	TRBD1	TRBV19	CASSPDVGTGGREQYF	TGTGCCAGTAGTCCCGACGTCGGGACAGGGGGCCGCGAGCAGTACTTC
NA	TRBJ1-3	NA	TRBV6-6	CASSFKTDSGNTIYF	TGTGCCAGCAGTTTTAAGACAGACTCTGGAAACACCATATATTTT
NA	TRBJ1-5	NA	TRBV7-9	CASSLTRGTVVQPQHF	TGTGCCAGCAGCCTAACCCGGGGAACCGTGGTACAGCCCCAGCATTTT
NA	TRBJ1-6	NA	TRBV28	CASRNQHRDSPLHF	TGTGCCAGCCGGAACCAACACAGGGACTCACCCCTCCACTTT
NA	TRBJ2-7	NA	TRBV28	CASREEGAAIEQYF	TGTGCCAGCAGGGAAGAAGGGGCGGCGATCGAGCAGTACTTC
NA	TRBJ1-5	NA	TRBV5-8	CASSSTGNQPQHF	TGTGCCAGCAGCTCCACAGGGAACCAGCCCCAGCATTTT
once	TRBJ1-5	NA	TRBV7-8	CASSLVGRASNQPQHF	TGTGCCAGCAGCTTAGTGGGCAGGGCGAGCAATCAGCCCCAGCATTTT
NA	TRBJ2-3	TRBD2	TRBV2	CASSPEGTSTDF	TGTGCCAGCAGCCCGGAGGGGACTAGCACGGATTTT
once	TRBJ1-2	TRBD1	TRBV6-1	CASSEIRQGRSSAYGYTF	TGTGCCAGCAGTGAAATAAGACAGGGTCGAAGTTCGGCGTATGGCTACACCTTC
NA	TRBJ2-4	NA	TRBV6-5	CASSPRDLSKNIQYF	TGTGCCAGCAGTCCCAGGGATTTGTCCAAAAACATTCAGTACTTC
NA	TRBJ2-5	NA	TRBV15	CATSNSRGWQETQYF	TGTGCCACCAGCAATTCTCGGGGTTGGCAAGAGACCCAGTACTTC
NA	TRBJ2-4	TRBD1	TRBV6-5	CASMDRSSGKNIQYF	TGTGCCAGCATGGACAGGTCCTCGGGCAAAAACATTCAGTACTTC
NA	TRBJ1-1	NA	TRBV6-5	CASKADMNTEAFF	TGTGCCAGCAAGGCGGATATGAACACTGAAGCTTTCTTT
NA	TRBJ2-1	TRBD2	TRBV6-5	CASSPLAGSYNEQFF	TGTGCCAGCAGCCCCTTAGCGGGCTCCTACAATGAGCAGTTCTTC
NA	TRBJ1-2	NA	TRBV6-5	CASSYTGRVDYGYTF	TGTGCCAGCAGTTACACAGGGAGGGTGGACTATGGCTACACCTTC
NA	TRBJ1-5	TRBD1	TRBV2	CASSEEQGDQPQHF	TGTGCCAGCAGTGAAGAACAGGGGGATCAGCCCCAGCATTTT
once	TRBJ1-1	NA	TRBV7-9	CASSRIGSVTEAFF	TGTGCCAGCAGCCGAATCGGGAGTGTCACTGAAGCTTTCTTT